The 23 T cell receptor beta chains below come from one sample, sequenced in a study of OX40 agonist ivuxolimab in advanced cancers. Clones were sequenced by immunoSEQ multiplex PCR, and TCRdb holds only the in-frame ones, with some missing. The sample has tens of thousands of clones, approximately 84% seen once; the top ten hold roughly 30%. The sequencing used CD4+ or CD8+ T cells sorted from blood, collected in a trial of the OX40 agonist ivuxolimab. These receptors originate from an adult with an advanced solid tumor such as melanoma, head and neck, liver or kidney cancer.

This chain links TRBV25-1 with TRBJ2-1; a possible D gene is TRBD2 (5 bases). The CDR3 runs to 12 residues. Between the trimmed V and J ends, which lost 6 bases and 8 bases, there was a span of 11 bases. The germline CDR1 and CDR2 sequences are MGHDK and SYGVNS. Here the CDR3 DNA reads TGTGCCAGCAGGGGCCTCGGGGATGAGCAGTTCTTC. It codes for CASRGLGDEQFF.

This chain links TRBV10-1 with TRBJ2-3, with 9 nucleotides matching TRBD2. The CDR3 covers 20 residues. V dropped 4 bases and J dropped 2; count of bases not matched to a gene: 19. From germline, CDR1 is WNHNN and CDR2 SYGVQD (reference sequence). CDR3 nucleotide sequence: TGCGCCAGCAGTGGAAGGACACAACCGGCGGGAGGGACCACCACAGATACGCAGTATTTT. Amino acids: CASSGRTQPAGGTTTDTQYF.

The rearrangement joins TRBV19 to TRBJ1-5, with no clear D. Germline CDR1 LNHDA, CDR2 SQIVND (reference sequence). V shed 7 bases and J shed 5 bases, with 15 bases lying between them. The CDR3 totals 14 residues. CDR3 region: CASTHGVPHQPQHF. The CDR3 DNA is TGTGCCAGTACCCACGGGGTCCCGCATCAGCCCCAGCATTTT.

The J gene is TRBJ2-2, the V gene TRBV13; the match to TRBD2 covers 12 bases. CDR1 PRHDT and CDR2 FYEKMQ come from the germline V gene (reference sequence). V gave up 5 bases and J gave up 9 bases; unmatched junction bases: 7. The CDR3 extends over 15 amino acids. The CDR3 coding sequence is TGTGCCAGCAGCAAACTAGCGGGAGGATCGCGGGAGCTGTTTTTT. This codes for CASSKLAGGSRELFF. The variable domain in full, with the rest retrieved from reference TRBV13 and TRBJ2-2, is AAGVIQSPRHLIKEKRETATLKCYPIPRHDTVYWYQQGPGQDPQFLISFYEKMQSDKGSIPDRFSAQQFSDYHSELNMSSLELGDSALYFCASSKLAGGSRELFFGEGSRLTVL.

This clone was picked up one time. The chain links TRBV7-2 to TRBJ2-6; TRBD1 or TRBD2 may be the D gene (6 bases each). V lost 5 bases and J lost 2, with 10 bases in between. The CDR3 spans 15 residues. CDR1 SGHTA and CDR2 FQGNSA come from the germline V gene. CDR3 in DNA: TGTGCCAGCAGCCCCCGGGGGCCTGGGGCCAACGTCCTGACTTTC. It codes for CASSPRGPGANVLTF.

The chain has TRBV4-1 and TRBJ2-1; D could derive from TRBD1 or TRBD2 (5 bases each). The V and J ends lost 4 bases and 0 bases respectively, with 10 bases between them. Germline V CDR1 and CDR2: MGHRA, YSYEKL. CDR3 length: 15 residues. CDR3 nucleotide sequence: TGCGCCAGCAGCCGGGACCTGAGCTCCTACAATGAGCAGTTCTTC. It yields the protein CASSRDLSSYNEQFF.

J is TRBJ2-7 and V is TRBV11-2, with 7 bases aligning to TRBD1. The V gene's germline CDR1 is SGHAT and CDR2 FQNNGV. The CDR3 extends over 18 amino acids. V shed 3 bases and J 0 bases; nucleotides not matched to a gene: 14. The CDR3 here is CASSFSWGPRDSSYEQYF. CDR3 DNA sequence: TGTGCCAGCAGCTTTAGTTGGGGACCCAGGGACAGCTCCTACGAGCAGTACTTC.

The rearrangement joins TRBV7-9 to TRBJ1-1, with a weak D call TRBD1 (5 bases). The ends were cut back, 4 bases at V and 6 bases at J, with 12 bases in the middle. The CDR3 consists of 13 residues. Germline V gene lookup returns CDR1 SEHNR and CDR2 FQNEAQ (reference sequence). The CDR3 coding sequence is TGTGCCAGCAGCTCCGACAGCCTCTCTGAAGCTTTCTTT. Its protein product is CASSSDSLSEAFF.

The rearrangement joins TRBV9 to TRBJ2-7, with TRBD1 matching over 10 bases. The trim removed 4 bases at V and 5 bases at J, leaving 12 bases unmatched. The CDR3 is 16 residues long. The germline gives CDR1 SGDLS, CDR2 YYNGEE. CDR3 region: CASSPSWGTGAHEQYF. In nucleotides, the CDR3 is TGTGCCAGCAGCCCCAGTTGGGGGACAGGGGCCCACGAGCAGTACTTC.

The CDR3 here is CASSLDDSSNQPQHF. The CDR3 DNA follows: TGTGCCAGCAGCTTAGACGACAGTAGCAATCAGCCCCAGCATTTT. The V gene is TRBV7-8, the J gene TRBJ1-5; D perhaps matches TRBD1 (5 bases). CDR1 and CDR2 (germline): SGHVS, FQNEAQ. The V end was cut by 1 base, the J end by 0 bases, with 7 bases between. The CDR3 totals 15 residues.

The chain couples TRBV7-9 to TRBJ2-5; 7 bases are shared with TRBD1. The CDR3 contains 14 residues. V shed 4 bases, J shed 4 bases, and the junction held 6 bases outside the gene matches. Germline V CDR1 and CDR2: SEHNR, FQNEAQ (reference sequence). CDR3 nucleotide sequence: TGTGCCAGCAGCTGGCGACAGGGCCTAGAGACCCAGTACTTC. Encoded protein: CASSWRQGLETQYF.

The chain recombines TRBV28 with TRBJ2-1; the D gene is possibly TRBD2 (6 bases). Germline V gene sequence: CDR1 MDHEN, CDR2 SYDVKM. The CDR3 consists of 15 residues. V lost 6 bases and J lost 4, with 16 bases in between. The CDR3 sequence: CASRSRTSRYNEQFF. DNA for the CDR3: TGTGCCAGCAGATCCCGAACTAGCCGTTACAATGAGCAGTTCTTC.

V gene TRBV11-3 combines with J gene TRBJ2-1; D unclear. Germline V gene data show CDR1 as SGHNT and CDR2 as YENEEA. This CDR3 has 16 residues. Deletions cut 3 bases from V and 0 bases from J, with 12 bases between. CDR3 protein: CASSFASASSYNEQFF. As DNA, the CDR3 is TGTGCCAGCAGCTTCGCGAGCGCCAGCTCCTACAATGAGCAGTTCTTC.

The table lists this clone with a count of one. J is TRBJ2-7 and V is TRBV10-1; 12 bases align to TRBD2. Germline V gene sequence: CDR1 WNHNN, CDR2 SYGVQD (reference sequence). Trimming at V came to 5 bases and at J to 7 bases, leaving 3 bases not matched to a gene. The CDR3 extends over 13 amino acids. The chain's CDR3 is CASSLAGGREQYF. CDR3 coding DNA: TGCGCCAGCAGTCTAGCGGGAGGGCGAGAGCAGTACTTC.

The chain carries TRBV9 and TRBJ1-1; D unclear. This CDR3 is built from 12 residues. The germline V gene encodes CDR1 SGDLS and CDR2 YYNGEE. The germline V and J ends were trimmed by 4 bases and 1 base, with 5 bases remaining between them. Here the CDR3 reads CASSSQNTEAFF. Here the CDR3 DNA reads TGTGCCAGCAGCTCCCAGAACACTGAAGCTTTCTTT.

In its sample, this clone was seen a few times. The V and J genes are TRBV9 and TRBJ2-2; D uncertain. Trimming left V 0 bases short and J 8 bases short, with 8 bases between. The CDR3 is 13 residues long. Per germline, CDR1 SGDLS and CDR2 YYNGEE. The CDR3 loop is CASSVGGRGELFF. Written as DNA, the CDR3 is TGTGCCAGCAGCGTAGGTGGAAGGGGGGAGCTGTTTTTT.

In nucleotides, the CDR3 is TGTGCCATCAGGCAACAGGGGGGCGGCTACACCTTC. Translating it yields CAIRQQGGGYTF. The chain joins TRBV10-3 to TRBJ1-2; 8 bases match TRBD1. The trim removed 6 bases at V and 8 bases at J, leaving 5 bases unmatched. The CDR3 is made up of 12 amino acids. CDR1 and CDR2 (germline): ENHRY, SYGVKD.

V is TRBV27 and J is TRBJ1-2; 7 bases agree with TRBD1. The germline gives CDR1 MNHEY, CDR2 SMNVEV (reference sequence). The CDR3 spans 13 residues. The trim removed 9 bases at V and 6 bases at J, leaving 10 bases unmatched. The CDR3: CASSTGRLDGYTF. In nucleotides, the CDR3 is TGTGCCAGTTCGACAGGGCGGCTGGATGGCTACACCTTC.

The J gene is TRBJ2-6, the V gene TRBV7-9, with 8 positions matching TRBD2. Germline V CDR1 and CDR2: SEHNR, FQNEAQ (reference sequence). The V gene end was trimmed by 4 bases and the J gene end by 0 bases; junction bases not matched to a gene: 11. This CDR3 has 19 amino acids. This chain's CDR3 is CASSSSRAGGSSGANVLTF. CDR3 sequence (DNA): TGTGCCAGCAGCTCTTCGCGGGCGGGAGGAAGCTCTGGGGCCAACGTCCTGACTTTC.

DNA for the CDR3: TGTGCCAGCAGACCTACCGGGACAGGCTCAGATACGCAGTATTTT. This gives the protein CASRPTGTGSDTQYF. The rearrangement uses TRBV28 and TRBJ2-3; 8 nucleotides line up with TRBD1. V shed 6 bases, J shed 4 bases, and the junction held 9 bases outside the gene matches. The CDR3 consists of 15 residues. The germline V gene has CDR1 MDHEN and CDR2 SYDVKM.

This chain connects TRBV5-6 to TRBJ1-6, with D possibly matching TRBD1 (6 bases). The CDR3 is made up of 14 amino acids. Germline V CDR1 and CDR2: SGHDT, YYEEEE. Trimming left V 4 bases short and J 12 bases short, with 17 bases between. The DNA of the CDR3 is TGTGCCAGCAGCCTGGGTGGGGGCCGCCGACCCCTCCACTTT. Its translation: CASSLGGGRRPLHF. Drawing the rest from reference TRBV5-6 and TRBJ1-6, the complete variable domain is DAGVTQSPTHLIKTRGQQVTLRCSPKSGHDTVSWYQQALGQGPQFIFQYYEEEERQRGNFPDRFSGHQFPNYSSELNVNALLLGDSALYLCASSLGGGRRPLHFGNGTRLTVT.

Details on this clone: The junction and the germline gene differ at one end; a read error may be behind it. The gene calls are TRBV7-7 and TRBJ1-2; D remains ambiguous. The CDR3 length is 13 residues. Germline CDR1 is SSHAT and CDR2 is FNYEAQ (reference sequence). In DNA, the CDR3 is TGTGCTAGCAGCTTTCAGGAGTACTATGGCTACACCTTC. Its protein product is CASSFQEYYGYTF.

The V gene is TRBV9, the J gene TRBJ2-5, with D maybe TRBD1 (5 bases). Germline lookup yields CDR1 SGDLS and CDR2 YYNGEE. The CDR3 spans 15 residues. Between the trimmed V and J ends, which lost 4 bases and 5 bases, there was a span of 18 bases. Written as DNA, the CDR3 is TGTGCCAGCAGCCCCTCACCAGGGTTCGGGGAGACCCAGTACTTC. Translating gives CASSPSPGFGETQYF.